This TCR beta chain was sequenced in a study of blood T cell repertoires in COVID-19. Study-wide background: Italy, Spain and the United States were the sources of the convalescent and acute COVID-19 samples.

Trimming cost V 3 bases and J 1 base, with 6 bases left between them. CDR1 and CDR2 from the germline V gene are SGHTA and FQGTGA. The CDR3 loop spans 14 amino acids. Data came from immunoSEQ multiplex PCR; TCRdb stores just in-frame clones and leaves some out. The sample has about 300,000 clones, approximately 92% seen once. What was sequenced was peripheral blood. This receptor was identified in a woman aged 25 to 39 with COVID-19, enrolled during active disease. The chain links TRBV7-3 to TRBJ2-2; D unclear. CDR3 in amino acids: CASSFGQNTGELFF. In nucleotides, the CDR3 is TGTGCCAGCAGCTTTGGGCAGAACACCGGGGAGCTGTTTTTT.